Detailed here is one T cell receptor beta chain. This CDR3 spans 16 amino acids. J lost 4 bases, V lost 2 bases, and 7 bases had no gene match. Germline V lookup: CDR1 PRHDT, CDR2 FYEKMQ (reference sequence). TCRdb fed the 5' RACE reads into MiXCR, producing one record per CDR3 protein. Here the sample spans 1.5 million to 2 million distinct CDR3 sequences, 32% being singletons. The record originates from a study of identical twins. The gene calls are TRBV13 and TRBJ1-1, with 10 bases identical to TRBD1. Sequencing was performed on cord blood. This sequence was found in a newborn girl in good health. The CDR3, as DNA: TGTGCCAGCAGCTTACGACAGGGGGCGCATGTCACTGAAGCTTTCTTT. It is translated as CASSLRQGAHVTEAFF.